This TCR beta chain was profiled in a study of blood T cell repertoires in COVID-19. Study at large: COVID-19 samples collected from the United States, Italy and Spain covered acute and convalescent phases. The analysed material was cDNA or gDNA that came from T cells, B-cell-depleted T cells, or PBMCs.

In the source study's methods: Scientists estimated how many nucleated cells there were by amplifying reference gene primers. The data were produced by immunoSEQ multiplex PCR, yet TCRdb's version contains in-frame clones alone and is incomplete. V, J and clone size were drawn from that table, and D and trimming were deduced from the DNA. The repertoire holds about 76,000 clones, roughly 85% seen once, with 8% to 9.5% in the top ten. The V end was cut by 4 bases, the J end by 4 bases, with 11 bases between. The CDR3 spans 14 residues. Germline V gene data show CDR1 as SGHDT and CDR2 as YYEEEE. The sequence came from a man aged 30 to 45 with acute or convalescent COVID-19. Sequences were obtained from peripheral blood. The chain carries TRBV5-6 and TRBJ1-4, with a weak D call TRBD1 (5 bases). The CDR3 sequence is CASSRRGINEKLFF. As DNA, the CDR3 is TGTGCCAGCAGCCGTCGGGGGATTAATGAAAAACTGTTTTTT.